These 18 T cell receptor beta chains came from one sample sequenced in a study of blood T cells in healthy people across ages (dated by TCRdb to between 2014 and 2017). Libraries were made using 5' RACE. Sequencer: Illumina HiSeq 2500. The second PCR ran for about 6 to 12 cycles and used a J-beta primer mix along with a sample-barcoded 5' primer. TCRdb trimmed public reads at Q25 via fastp, called clones via MiXCR and kept in-frame beta chains. Entries that share a CDR3 protein sequence are merged under the most common genes and DNA. The sample table holds around 580,000 distinct CDR3 sequences, of which about 45% were seen once. Around 23% of the sample belongs to the ten largest clones. The specimen was blood. These receptors came from an elderly man in good health.

This chain links TRBV20-1 with TRBJ2-2; perhaps TRBD1 as D (6 bases). Between the trimmed V and J ends, which lost 2 bases and 2 bases, there was a span of 12 bases. The CDR3 extends over 15 amino acids. Germline values: CDR1 DFQATT, CDR2 SNEGSKA (reference sequence). This chain's CDR3 is CSARMTGRNTGELFF. CDR3 DNA: TGCAGTGCTAGAATGACAGGCAGAAACACCGGGGAGCTGTTTTTT.

This clonotype was detected only once. This rearrangement joins TRBV12-3 or TRBV12-4 to TRBJ2-5, with D unclear. This CDR3 has 16 residues. V gave up 5 bases and J gave up 2 bases, with 18 bases separating them. CDR3 in DNA: TGTGCCAGCAGTAGCCGCCCCACCCCGGCACAAGAGACCCAGTACTTC. It codes for CASSSRPTPAQETQYF.

This clonotype was seen ten or more times. V usage is TRBV7-9 and J usage is TRBJ2-3, with no clear D. This CDR3 is built from 14 residues. Trimming cost V 0 bases and J 2 bases, with 6 bases left between them. Germline V gene data show CDR1 as SEHNR and CDR2 as FQNEAQ (reference sequence). CDR3 sequence (DNA): TGTGCCAGCAGCTTAGCGTTAGCCACAGATACGCAGTATTTT. It translates to CASSLALATDTQYF.

The chain employs TRBV3-1 and TRBJ2-5; D uncertain. There are 11 residues in the CDR3. The V end lost 1 base, the J end lost 11 bases, and 8 bases lay between the germline ends. Per germline, CDR1 LGHDT and CDR2 YNNKEL (reference sequence). The CDR3 here is CASSQAEEQYF. CDR3 bases: TGTGCCAGCAGCCAAGCGGAAGAGCAGTACTTC.

The V and J genes are TRBV20-1 and TRBJ2-3, with 7 positions matching TRBD2. The V gene end was trimmed by 6 bases and the J gene end by 3 bases; junction bases not matched to a gene: 6. Germline CDR1 reads DFQATT; CDR2 reads SNEGSKA (reference sequence). CDR3 size: 13 residues. The DNA for the CDR3 is TGCAGTGCCCCCCTGGGGGGGACAGATACGCAGTATTTT. Translating it yields CSAPLGGTDTQYF.

V gene TRBV29-1 combines with J gene TRBJ1-1, with a tentative D call TRBD1 (6 bases). In germline, CDR1 is SQVTM, CDR2 ANQGSEA. The CDR3 covers 15 residues. Between the trimmed V and J ends, which lost 0 bases and 3 bases, there was a span of 14 bases. The DNA for the CDR3 is TGCAGCGTTGAAGATCGGAGCAGGGGTGACACTGAAGCTTTCTTT. This codes for CSVEDRSRGDTEAFF. The variable domain in full, completed from reference TRBV29-1 and TRBJ1-1, reads SAVISQKPSRDICQRGTSLTIQCQVDSQVTMMFWYRQQPGQSLTLIATANQGSEATYESGFVIDKFPISRPNLTFSTLTVSNMSPEDSSIYLCSVEDRSRGDTEAFFGQGTRLTVV.

This rearrangement joins TRBV20-1 to TRBJ2-5; 9 nucleotides match TRBD2. V was pared by 1 base and J by 6 bases, with 9 bases of the junction left unmatched. Germline V gene lookup returns CDR1 DFQATT and CDR2 SNEGSKA (reference sequence). The CDR3 totals 15 residues. Here the CDR3 DNA reads TGCAGTGCTAGAGTAGCCGGTAGCGGGGGAAAGACCCAGTACTTC. It encodes CSARVAGSGGKTQYF.

This chain uses TRBV7-2 with TRBJ2-5; D is perhaps TRBD2 (6 bases). V lost 2 bases to trimming and J lost 2 bases, with 15 bases between them. The CDR3 runs to 16 residues. CDR1 is SGHTA and CDR2 is FQGNSA in the germline V gene. For the CDR3, the DNA is TGTGCCAGCAGCTTACCCGGAGGCGGGGAACAAGAGACCCAGTACTTC. It codes for CASSLPGGGEQETQYF.

The V gene is TRBV12-3 or TRBV12-4, the J gene TRBJ1-6, with 9 bases identical to TRBD1. V lost 6 bases, J lost 9 bases, and 9 bases stayed unmatched. The length of the CDR3 is 15 residues. CDR3 protein: CASRSGTGYGSPLHF. CDR3 sequence (DNA): TGTGCCAGCAGATCCGGGACAGGGTATGGTTCACCCCTCCACTTT.

This chain uses TRBV7-2 with TRBJ2-5; D is unresolved. The V gene lost 5 bases and the J gene lost 2 bases, with 15 bases spanning the gap. There are 15 residues in the CDR3. Per the germline V gene, CDR1 is SGHTA and CDR2 is FQGNSA. This CDR3 is CASSGFGGNQETQYF. The CDR3 DNA follows: TGTGCCAGCAGCGGCTTCGGTGGAAATCAAGAGACCCAGTACTTC.

The chain has TRBV6-5 and TRBJ2-4, with 9 bases matching TRBD2. The CDR3 is made up of 16 amino acids. The ends lost 5 bases at V and 13 bases at J; junction bases unmatched: 18. Germline V lookup: CDR1 MNHEY, CDR2 SVGAGI. The CDR3 here is CASSRLLAGALKEQYF. The CDR3 DNA follows: TGTGCCAGCAGTCGCCTTTTAGCGGGAGCATTAAAGGAGCAGTACTTC.

This clonotype was observed many times. The CDR3 loop reads CASSRRQNTGELFF. The CDR3, as DNA: TGTGCCAGCAGTCGACGGCAGAACACCGGGGAGCTGTTTTTT. The V gene is TRBV6-6, the J gene TRBJ2-2, with D uncertain. V dropped 5 bases and J dropped 1 base, with 8 bases sitting between them. Germline V lookup: CDR1 MNHNY, CDR2 SVGAGI (reference sequence). The CDR3 is 14 residues long.

This clonotype came up a few times. J is TRBJ2-1 and V is TRBV4-3; D unclear. The germline V gene has CDR1 LGHNA and CDR2 YSLEER. The CDR3 sequence is 15 residues long. V lost 4 bases and J lost 2, with 12 bases in between. The CDR3 loop is CASSPSRSPYNEQFF. CDR3 in DNA: TGCGCCAGCAGCCCCTCCCGGTCCCCCTACAATGAGCAGTTCTTC.

The J gene is TRBJ2-1, the V gene TRBV20-1, with D possibly being TRBD2 (6 bases). This CDR3 is built from 13 residues. Germline CDR1 is DFQATT and CDR2 is SNEGSKA (reference sequence). The ends were cut back, 2 bases at V and 3 bases at J, with 8 bases in the middle. CDR3 loop: CSARPTSYNEQFF. CDR3 nucleotides: TGCAGTGCTAGACCGACTAGCTACAATGAGCAGTTCTTC.

The chain joins TRBV28 to TRBJ2-7; D perhaps matches TRBD2 (5 bases). V was shortened by 1 base and J by 7 bases, with 14 bases between the two germline ends. Germline V CDR1 and CDR2: MDHEN, SYDVKM. The CDR3 length is 14 residues. As DNA, the CDR3 is TGTGCCAGCAGTTTATCTGCGGGCTATGGGGAGCAGTACTTC. It translates to CASSLSAGYGEQYF.

This clonotype turned up a few times. The V call is TRBV6-5, the J call TRBJ1-2; perhaps TRBD1 as D (5 bases). Germline V CDR1 and CDR2: MNHEY, SVGAGI. This CDR3 spans 13 amino acids. The V and J ends lost 5 bases and 7 bases respectively, with 14 bases between them. CDR3 nucleotide sequence: TGTGCCAGCAGTGACGAAGGGACCCTTGGCTACACCTTC. It encodes CASSDEGTLGYTF.

This clonotype has only one observation. The DNA for the CDR3 is TGTGCCAGCAGCTTAGTTGGGGTCCCCGAGCAGTACTTC. It translates to CASSLVGVPEQYF. The chain uses TRBV7-9 and TRBJ2-4; no reliable D call. The J call is in doubt because the DNA end fits TRBJ2-7 better. This CDR3 is built from 13 residues. Germline assignment: CDR1 SEHNR and CDR2 FQNEAQ (reference sequence).

The rearrangement uses TRBV28 and TRBJ1-1, with no clear D. This CDR3 is 14 amino acids long. Trimming took off 6 bases at V and 11 bases at J, with 22 bases between the two ends. Germline V gene data show CDR1 as MDHEN and CDR2 as SYDVKM. The CDR3: CASSPLPIWRLAFF. The CDR3 DNA sequence: TGTGCCAGCAGCCCATTACCCATTTGGCGGCTTGCTTTCTTT.